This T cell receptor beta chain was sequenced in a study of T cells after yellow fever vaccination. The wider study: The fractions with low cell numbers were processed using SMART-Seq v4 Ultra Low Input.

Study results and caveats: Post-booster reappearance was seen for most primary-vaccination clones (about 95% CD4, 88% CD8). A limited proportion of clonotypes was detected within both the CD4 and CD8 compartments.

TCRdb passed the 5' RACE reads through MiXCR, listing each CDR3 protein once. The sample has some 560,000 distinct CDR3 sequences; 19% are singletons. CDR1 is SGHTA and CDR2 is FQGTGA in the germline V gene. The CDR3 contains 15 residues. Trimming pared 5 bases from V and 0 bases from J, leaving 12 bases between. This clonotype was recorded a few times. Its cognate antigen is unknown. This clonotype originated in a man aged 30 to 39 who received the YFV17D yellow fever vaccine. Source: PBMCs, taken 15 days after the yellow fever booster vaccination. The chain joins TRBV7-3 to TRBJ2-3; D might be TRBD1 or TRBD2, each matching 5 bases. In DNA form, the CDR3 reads TGTGCCAGCAGCGCGACCTGGGACAGCACAGATACGCAGTATTTT. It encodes CASSATWDSTDTQYF.